The 19 T cell receptor beta chains presented below share a single source sample, sequenced in a study of OX40 agonist ivuxolimab in advanced cancers. Assay: immunoSEQ multiplex PCR; the TCRdb copy retains only in-frame clones and omits some. The sample yields roughly 97,000 clones, roughly 90% seen once. The sequences come from CD4+ or CD8+ T cells sorted from blood, collected in a trial of the OX40 agonist ivuxolimab. These TCRs come from an adult with an advanced solid tumor such as melanoma, head and neck, liver or kidney cancer.

The chain combines TRBV6-4 with TRBJ1-6, with 7 bases that match TRBD1. CDR1 is MRHNA, CDR2 SNTAGT, per germline. This CDR3 region has 17 residues. V trimming: 2 bases; J trimming: 5 bases; junction bases outside the gene matches: 9. The CDR3 here is CASSDQQGRKNNSPLHF. CDR3 DNA: TGTGCCAGCAGTGACCAACAGGGGAGAAAGAATAATTCACCCCTCCACTTT.

The rearrangement joins TRBV28 to TRBJ2-3; D possibly corresponds to TRBD1 (5 bases). The ends were cut back, 2 bases at V and 3 bases at J, with 12 bases in the middle. The CDR3 totals 15 residues. Germline V CDR1 and CDR2: MDHEN, SYDVKM. The CDR3 spells CASSLRTIRTDTQYF. For the CDR3, the DNA is TGTGCCAGCAGTTTACGGACAATACGGACAGATACGCAGTATTTT.

The chain has TRBV10-3 and TRBJ1-2; D possibly corresponds to TRBD1 (6 bases). Trimming took 7 bases from V and 7 from J, leaving 19 bases between them. Germline V CDR1 and CDR2: ENHRY, SYGVKD. CDR3 size: 14 residues. CDR3: CAIMATGPKGGYTF. The CDR3 DNA reads TGTGCCATCATGGCGACAGGCCCTAAGGGTGGCTACACCTTC.

The chain is built from TRBV5-6 and TRBJ2-7; unclear D gene. Germline CDR1 reads SGHDT; CDR2 reads YYEEEE. Deletions cut 3 bases from V and 8 bases from J, with 9 bases between. The CDR3 runs 11 residues. CDR3 in DNA: TGTGCCAGCAGCTATACAGAGAAGCAGTACTTC. It codes for CASSYTEKQYF.

The genes are TRBV7-3 and TRBJ2-1, with TRBD2 matching over 11 bases. Germline V CDR1 and CDR2: SGHTA, FQGTGA. Trimming at V came to 6 bases and at J to 7 bases, leaving 11 bases not matched to a gene. This CDR3 is built from 16 residues. The DNA for the CDR3 is TGTGCCAGCAGTTCGACTAGCGGGGCCTCGGGGAATGAGCAGTTCTTC. It is translated as CASSSTSGASGNEQFF.

The chain couples TRBV10-3 to TRBJ1-3; no reliable D call. CDR1 and CDR2 (germline): ENHRY, SYGVKD. V was shortened by 2 bases and J by 0 bases, with 5 bases between the two germline ends. The CDR3 runs 14 residues. CDR3 region: CAISEAASGNTIYF. DNA of the CDR3: TGTGCCATCAGTGAGGCAGCCTCTGGAAACACCATATATTTT.

V usage is TRBV6-1 and J usage is TRBJ1-2; D gene uncertain. The length of the CDR3 is 12 residues. Germline V gene sequence: CDR1 MNHNS, CDR2 SASEGT. Deletions cut 6 bases from V and 6 bases from J, with 11 bases between. CDR3 residues: CASRGQMDGYTF. DNA for the CDR3: TGTGCCAGCAGAGGGCAGATGGATGGCTACACCTTC.

This chain links TRBV5-1 with TRBJ2-3; D might be TRBD1 (6 bases). CDR3 size: 13 residues. Trimming left V 3 bases short and J 4 bases short, with 9 bases between. The germline gives CDR1 SGHRS, CDR2 YFSETQ. CDR3 protein: CASSWTAPDTQYF. CDR3 in DNA: TGCGCCAGCAGCTGGACAGCACCAGATACGCAGTATTTT.

V and J are TRBV15 and TRBJ1-2, with D maybe TRBD1 (5 bases). Looked up from germline, CDR1 is LNHNV and CDR2 is YYDKDF (reference sequence). V gave up 1 base and J gave up 8 bases, with 17 bases separating them. The CDR3 consists of 15 residues. Here the CDR3 reads CATSRGRPGGMGYTF. In DNA, the CDR3 is TGTGCCACCAGCAGAGGGCGCCCGGGGGGGATGGGCTACACCTTC.

The gene calls are TRBV2 and TRBJ2-7; no definite D call. Deletions cut 10 bases from V and 0 bases from J, with 19 bases between. Germline loops: CDR1 SNHLY, CDR2 FYNNEI. CDR3 length: 15 amino acids. In nucleotides, the CDR3 is TGTGCCACAGGCTTTGGGCCTTCAAGCTCCTACGAGCAGTACTTC. Translation: CATGFGPSSSYEQYF.

In its sample, this clone was seen a few times. This chain links TRBV4-1 with TRBJ2-5; D might be TRBD1 or TRBD2, each matching 6 bases. Germline values: CDR1 MGHRA, CDR2 YSYEKL. This CDR3 region has 15 residues. Trimming shortened V by 0 bases and J by 9 bases, and 17 bases separated the two germline ends. CDR3 DNA: TGCGCCAGCAGCCAAGAAGGCCTTCAAGGGGGGCCCCAGTACTTC. Encoded protein: CASSQEGLQGGPQYF.

The chain is built from TRBV10-2 and TRBJ2-5; TRBD1 matches 7 bases. V lost 7 bases, J lost 4 bases, and 6 bases stayed unmatched. CDR1 and CDR2 from the germline V gene are WSHSY and SAAADI. The CDR3 is made up of 13 amino acids. The CDR3 bases are TGCGCCAGCAAGTTCGCAGGGGGAGAGACCCAGTACTTC. Its protein is CASKFAGGETQYF.

This sequence joins TRBV5-8 and TRBJ2-6; D is uncertain. Germline CDR1 SGHTS, CDR2 YDEGEE. The V gene lost 4 bases and the J gene lost 0 bases, with 8 bases spanning the gap. The CDR3 runs to 15 residues. The CDR3 sequence is CASSPRSSGANVLTF. DNA for the CDR3: TGTGCCAGCAGCCCGAGATCCTCTGGGGCCAACGTCCTGACTTTC. Full variable domain (rest looked up from reference TRBV5-8 and TRBJ2-6): EAGVTQSPTHLIKTRGQQATLRCSPISGHTSVYWYQQALGLGLQFLLWYDEGEERNRGNFPPRFSGRQFPNYSSELNVNALELEDSALYLCASSPRSSGANVLTFGAGSRLTVL.

In this sample, this clone turned up a few times. The rearrangement joins TRBV27 to TRBJ2-7; tentatively, D is TRBD2 (7 bases). V dropped 2 bases and J dropped 5 bases, with 13 bases sitting between them. Germline-derived CDR1 and CDR2 are MNHEY and SMNVEV (reference sequence). The CDR3 is 14 residues long. The CDR3 loop reads CASSLGGGAHEQYF. For the CDR3, the DNA is TGTGCCAGCAGTTTAGGAGGGGGGGCCCACGAGCAGTACTTC.

The chain combines TRBV19 with TRBJ2-7; D is possibly TRBD1 or TRBD2 (5 bases each). The V end was cut by 0 bases, the J end by 2 bases, with 11 bases between. The CDR3 runs 15 residues. Germline CDR1 LNHDA, CDR2 SQIVND (reference sequence). CDR3 nucleotide sequence: TGTGCCAGTAGTATAGAGGGTCGAGGGGCCTACGAGCAGTACTTC. Its protein product is CASSIEGRGAYEQYF.

The V call is TRBV6-6, the J call TRBJ2-3; D not certain. This CDR3 comprises 16 residues. Germline V gene lookup returns CDR1 MNHNY and CDR2 SVGAGI (reference sequence). V lost 2 bases and J lost 3, with 15 bases in between. CDR3 residues: CASSYPSAGTTDTQYF. CDR3 in DNA: TGTGCCAGCAGTTACCCCTCGGCCGGCACGACAGATACGCAGTATTTT.

This sequence joins TRBV11-2 and TRBJ1-2, with TRBD1 matching 8 bases. In germline, CDR1 is SGHAT, CDR2 FQNNGV. The CDR3 contains 14 residues. After removal of 5 bases from V and 8 bases from J, the junction contained 10 bases not matched to a gene. This chain's CDR3 is CASSTGQGSQGYTF. The CDR3 coding sequence is TGTGCCAGCAGCACCGGACAGGGTTCCCAGGGCTACACCTTC. Using reference TRBV11-2 and TRBJ1-2 for the parts outside the CDR3, the full variable domain is EAGVAQSPRYKIIEKRQSVAFWCNPISGHATLYWYQQILGQGPKLLIQFQNNGVVDDSQLPKDRFSAERLKGVDSTLKIQPAKLEDSAVYLCASSTGQGSQGYTFGSGTRLTVV.

This clone was seen a few times. The chain is built from TRBV7-8 and TRBJ1-4; D call uncertain. This CDR3 is 13 amino acids long. The germline CDR1 and CDR2 sequences are SGHVS and FQNEAQ. The V end lost 1 base, the J end lost 8 bases, and 8 bases lay between the germline ends. The CDR3 nucleotides are TGTGCCAGCAGCTTAGGTTTGGGGGAAAAACTGTTTTTT. Amino acids: CASSLGLGEKLFF. The entire variable domain, with the rest obtained from reference TRBV7-8 and TRBJ1-4, is as follows: GAGVSQSPRYKVAKRGQDVALRCDPISGHVSLFWYQQALGQGPEFLTYFQNEAQLDKSGLPSDRFFAERPEGSVSTLKIQRTQQEDSAVYLCASSLGLGEKLFFGSGTQLSVL.

The rearrangement joins TRBV5-8 to TRBJ1-5; D is unclear. Germline V gene data show CDR1 as SGHTS and CDR2 as YDEGEE. The CDR3 has 11 amino acids. Trimming took 2 bases from V and 5 from J, leaving 2 bases between them. The CDR3 loop reads CASSFDQPQHF. In nucleotides, the CDR3 is TGTGCCAGCAGCTTCGATCAGCCCCAGCATTTT.